Below are 15 T cell receptor beta chains sequenced from a single sample in a study of beta chain features in type 1 diabetes (dated by TCRdb to 2017 to 2018). Receptors were amplified or captured by the immunoSEQ multiplex PCR assay. All of the isolated RNA was reverse transcribed with the High Capacity cDNA Reverse Transcription Kit, so expressed TCRB transcripts were sequenced. Imported from immuneACCESS, the table was reduced by TCRdb to in-frame sequences with V and J called. These copies leave out some clones; in studies compared against another copy, an unresolved V gene accounts for under half, and the cause of the remainder is not known. For this sample there are under 900,000 clones; under 20% appear just once. In total, the top ten clones hold 0.023% of the sample. Sample: naive CD4+ T cells from blood. The sample's cell subset or site, from its label and the paper: true naive CD4+ T cells. Every receptor here comes from a woman aged 18 to 35 in good health.

The genes are TRBV5-4 and TRBJ2-3; D could derive from TRBD1 or TRBD2 (5 bases each). The germline V gene encodes CDR1 SGHNT and CDR2 YYREEE (reference sequence). Trimming shortened V by 4 bases and J by 0 bases, and 15 bases separated the two germline ends. The CDR3 consists of 16 residues. The CDR3 region is CASSAGRGTSTDTQYF. The CDR3 bases are TGTGCCAGCAGCGCTGGCCGGGGCACTAGCACAGATACGCAGTATTTT.

Only a few counts were recorded for this clone. The chain joins TRBV21-1 to TRBJ1-3. TRBV21-1 is flagged as a pseudogene. CDR3 length: 17 residues. CDR3 sequence (DNA): TGTGCCAGCAGCAAAGGAAGGCTTGTTGTGTCTGGAAACACCATATATTTT. The encoded protein is CASSKGRLVVSGNTIYF.

Turning to this clone: The sample has other DNA sequences that encode this CDR3 too. The chain uses TRBV7-3 and TRBJ2-3; D is perhaps TRBD2 (6 bases). CDR1 SGHTA and CDR2 FQGTGA come from the germline V gene. V lost 2 bases, J lost 0 bases, and 9 bases lay in between. This CDR3 contains 15 residues. As DNA, the CDR3 is TGTGCCAGCAGCTTAGCCGGGACTAGCACAGATACGCAGTATTTT. This encodes CASSLAGTSTDTQYF.

The rearrangement joins TRBV7-2 to TRBJ2-5; TRBD2 matches at 12 bases. J lost 3 bases, V lost 5 bases, and 4 bases had no gene match. Germline CDR1 reads SGHTA; CDR2 reads FQGNSA. The CDR3 totals 15 residues. The CDR3 DNA reads TGTGCCAGCAGCCCACGACTAGCGGGAGAAGAGACCCAGTACTTC. Protein: CASSPRLAGEETQYF.

The rearrangement uses TRBV5-1 and TRBJ2-7; 10 positions match TRBD2. CDR3 length: 16 amino acids. J was trimmed by 5 bases and V by 2 bases; bases with no gene match: 10. Germline V gene lookup returns CDR1 SGHRS and CDR2 YFSETQ. In nucleotides, the CDR3 is TGCGCCAGCAGCTTAGGCTCTAGCGGGAGAGGGGACGAGCAGTACTTC. Protein sequence: CASSLGSSGRGDEQYF.

Worth noting for this clone: The sample has other DNA sequences that encode this CDR3 too. The V call is TRBV18, the J call TRBJ2-2; D is possibly TRBD1 or TRBD2 (5 bases each). This CDR3 contains 14 residues. The germline V and J ends were trimmed by 0 bases and 3 bases, with 5 bases remaining between them. The germline V gene has CDR1 KGHSH and CDR2 LQKENI. The CDR3 sequence is CASSPPGDTGELFF. Written as DNA, the CDR3 is TGTGCCAGCTCACCACCGGGGGACACCGGGGAGCTGTTTTTT.

This clone was detected a few times. The rearrangement joins TRBV18 to TRBJ2-7; 12 positions match TRBD2. Unmatched junction bases numbered 10, after V lost 4 bases and J lost 6 bases. CDR3 length: 16 residues. Germline values: CDR1 KGHSH, CDR2 LQKENI. The chain's CDR3 is CASSLLLAGGSGEQYF. The CDR3 DNA sequence: TGTGCCAGCTCACTCTTACTAGCGGGAGGATCTGGCGAGCAGTACTTC.

The table lists this clone with a few counts. The rearrangement uses TRBV7-2 and TRBJ2-5; unclear D gene. V was shortened by 1 base and J by 5 bases, with 14 bases between the two germline ends. The CDR3 length is 15 residues. Germline CDR1 is SGHTA and CDR2 is FQGNSA. The CDR3 DNA reads as TGTGCCAGCAGCTTAGGGGTAACCGCTAGGGAGACCCAGTACTTC. This codes for CASSLGVTARETQYF.

This clone was observed a handful of times. The chain recombines TRBV5-1 with TRBJ2-3; D is unresolved. The CDR3 covers 13 residues. CDR1 and CDR2 from the germline V gene are SGHRS and YFSETQ. V was cut by 3 bases and J by 0 bases, with 5 bases left in between. This CDR3 is CASSSPSTDTQYF. The CDR3 DNA reads TGCGCCAGCAGCTCCCCCAGCACAGATACGCAGTATTTT.

The chain is built from TRBV29-1 and TRBJ2-5; no definite D call. V lost 7 bases, J lost 4 bases, and 13 bases lay in between. The CDR3 contains 12 residues. Germline assignment: CDR1 SQVTM and CDR2 ANQGSEA. CDR3 sequence: CSAQNRGETQYF. Written as DNA, the CDR3 is TGCAGCGCTCAAAACCGCGGAGAGACCCAGTACTTC.

V usage is TRBV6-5 and J usage is TRBJ2-3; no clear D gene. Germline V CDR1 and CDR2: MNHEY, SVGAGI. The length of the CDR3 is 14 residues. V lost 5 bases and J 3 bases, leaving 12 bases between the germline ends. The CDR3 sequence is CASSEDGYTDTQYF. DNA for the CDR3: TGTGCCAGCAGTGAAGATGGGTATACAGATACGCAGTATTTT.

This clone has more than one count but fewer than ten. J is TRBJ2-1 and V is TRBV12-5, with TRBD2 matching 10 bases. With V trimmed by 6 bases and J by 7 bases, 6 bases remained unmatched. Germline-derived CDR1 and CDR2 are LGHNT and FRNRAP. CDR3 length equals 14 residues. The CDR3 here is CASGPSGRGNEQFF. The CDR3 bases are TGTGCTAGTGGCCCGAGCGGGAGGGGAAATGAGCAGTTCTTC.

The chain joins TRBV13 to TRBJ2-3, with D possibly TRBD1 on 5 matching bases. CDR1 is PRHDT and CDR2 is FYEKMQ in the germline V gene (reference sequence). The length of the CDR3 is 12 residues. Trimming removed 5 bases from V and 8 bases from J, with 11 bases in between. The CDR3 loop reads CASSADRATQYF. For the CDR3, the DNA is TGTGCCAGCAGCGCCGACAGAGCTACGCAGTATTTT.

This clone was found a few times. This sequence joins TRBV10-3 and TRBJ2-2, with TRBD2 identical over 8 bases. Trimming at V came to 4 bases and at J to 1 base, leaving 5 bases not matched to a gene. CDR1 and CDR2 (germline): ENHRY, SYGVKD. The CDR3 extends over 16 amino acids. This CDR3 reads CAISGIAGRNTGELFF. CDR3 bases: TGTGCCATCAGTGGGATAGCGGGAAGGAACACCGGGGAGCTGTTTTTT.

This clone has only a few counts. This chain uses TRBV6-1 with TRBJ2-5; D possibly uses TRBD1 or TRBD2 (5 bases each). CDR3 size: 13 residues. The V and J ends lost 4 bases and 6 bases respectively, with 12 bases between them. Germline V gene lookup returns CDR1 MNHNS and CDR2 SASEGT. The CDR3 reads CASSVGRGQTQYF. The CDR3 DNA is TGTGCCAGCAGTGTTGGTAGGGGACAGACCCAGTACTTC.